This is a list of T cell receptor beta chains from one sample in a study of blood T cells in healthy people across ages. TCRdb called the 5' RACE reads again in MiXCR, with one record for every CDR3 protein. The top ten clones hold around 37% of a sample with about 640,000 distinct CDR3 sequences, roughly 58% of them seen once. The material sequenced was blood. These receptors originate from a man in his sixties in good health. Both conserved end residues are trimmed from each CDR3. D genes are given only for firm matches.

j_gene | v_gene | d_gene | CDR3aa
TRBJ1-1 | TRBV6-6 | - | ASSDLGTLLEAF
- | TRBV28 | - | ASSWTHGTQY
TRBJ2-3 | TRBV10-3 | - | AITEGGRSTDTQY
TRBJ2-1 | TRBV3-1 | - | ASSQEPAARYNEQF
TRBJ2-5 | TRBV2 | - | ASSEALRKQY
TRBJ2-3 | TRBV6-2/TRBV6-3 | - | ASALGGTVDTQY
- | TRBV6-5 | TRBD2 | ASSSGGLNEQY
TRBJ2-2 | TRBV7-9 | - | ASSPPPERNTGELF
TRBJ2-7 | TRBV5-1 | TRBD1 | ASSLPGQGWYEQY
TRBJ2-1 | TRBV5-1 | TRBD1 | ASSPIPGTDNEQF
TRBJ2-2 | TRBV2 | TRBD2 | ASSRLAGTGELF
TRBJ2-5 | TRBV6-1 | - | ASSSGSGQETQY
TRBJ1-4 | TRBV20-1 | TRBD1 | SAPDRGHEKLF
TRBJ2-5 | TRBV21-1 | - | ASSKLDRGRETQY
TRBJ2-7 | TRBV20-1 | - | SARKDNYEQY
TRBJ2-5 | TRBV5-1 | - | ASSLAGTGQETQY
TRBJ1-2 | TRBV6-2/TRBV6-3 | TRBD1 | ASRGTGWSYGYT
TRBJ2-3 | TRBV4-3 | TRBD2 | ASSRGTSDGDTQY
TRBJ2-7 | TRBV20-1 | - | SASIGRTYEQY
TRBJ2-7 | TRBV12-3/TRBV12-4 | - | ASSDLSGSYEQY
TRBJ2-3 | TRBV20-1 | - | SALGGSVGTDTQY
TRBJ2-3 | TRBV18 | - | ASSPVGGHTDTQY
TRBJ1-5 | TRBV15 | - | ATSRDSQPNQPQH
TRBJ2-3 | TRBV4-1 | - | ASSQGRSPDTQY
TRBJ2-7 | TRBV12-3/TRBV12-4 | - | ASSFRAGSYEQY
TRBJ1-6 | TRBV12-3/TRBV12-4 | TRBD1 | ASADRTNSPLH
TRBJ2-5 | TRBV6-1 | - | ASRVAAEETQY
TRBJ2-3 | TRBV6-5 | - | ASSRDWASTDTQY
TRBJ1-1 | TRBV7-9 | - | ASSLSAANTEAF
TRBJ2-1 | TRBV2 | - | ASTWVAEQF